This T cell receptor beta chain was retrieved from a study of blood T cell repertoires in COVID-19. In the study overall: Italy, Spain and the United States were the sources of the convalescent and acute COVID-19 samples. T cells, B-cell-depleted T cells, or PBMCs supplied cDNA or gDNA.

Germline CDR1 is SGHTA and CDR2 is FQGNSA. This CDR3 is built from 14 residues. V was cut by 1 base and J by 7 bases, with 10 bases left in between. In the study's own analysis: Cell counts per sample came from amplifying reference gene primers. Method: immunoSEQ multiplex PCR; TCRdb's copy keeps in-frame clones and lacks some. From that table come the V and J calls and clone size; the DNA was used to work out D and trimming. The table includes 15,000 to 20,000 clones, around 84% detected once. The chain joins TRBV7-2 to TRBJ1-4; D not resolved. This TCR derives from a human donor with active COVID-19. The donor label of this sample is uncertain. The sequenced material came from peripheral blood. The CDR3: CASSLVVTPEKLFF. The CDR3, as DNA: TGTGCCAGCAGCTTAGTGGTGACACCTGAAAAACTGTTTTTT.